This passage covers 19 T cell receptor beta chains from one sample sequenced in a study of blood T cell repertoires in COVID-19 (dated by TCRdb to about 2020). The library relied on the immunoSEQ multiplex PCR assay. TCRdb re-hosts the immuneACCESS table, in-frame sequences only. Its copies lack some clones; in the studies checked, an unresolved V gene accounts for under half of them, and the cause for the rest is not known. This sample is represented by approximately 250,000 clones; about 81% of them were singletons. 4.1% of the sample is held by the ten biggest clonotypes. Sequenced material: PBMCs or T cells enriched from blood (not recorded which). All receptors come from a man aged 25-40 years with acute COVID-19.

The J gene is TRBJ2-1, the V gene TRBV11-1; no clear D gene. The CDR3 is 15 residues long. Germline V gives CDR1 SGHAT, CDR2 FQDESV (reference sequence). The V gene lost 1 base and the J gene lost 0 bases, with 7 bases spanning the gap. CDR3 sequence reads: CASSLDLGSYNEQFF. The DNA of the CDR3 is TGTGCCAGCAGCTTAGACCTAGGCTCCTACAATGAGCAGTTCTTC. Full variable domain (rest looked up from reference TRBV11-1 and TRBJ2-1): EAEVAQSPRYKITEKSQAVAFWCDPISGHATLYWYRQILGQGPELLVQFQDESVVDDSQLPKDRFSAERLKGVDSTLKIQPAELGDSAMYLCASSLDLGSYNEQFFGPGTRLTVL.

The rearrangement joins TRBV3-1 (or the pseudogene TRBV3-2) to TRBJ2-1, with 8 bases matching TRBD1. Looked up from germline, CDR1 is LGHDT and CDR2 is YNNKEL (reference sequence). V lost 4 bases to trimming and J lost 6 bases; unmatched junction nucleotides: 8. This CDR3 comprises 15 residues. The CDR3: CASSRDRFVVNEQFF. The CDR3 nucleotides read TGTGCCAGCAGCCGGGACAGGTTTGTCGTCAATGAGCAGTTCTTC.

This chain uses TRBV18 with TRBJ1-1; a possible D gene is TRBD1 (6 bases). CDR1 KGHSH and CDR2 LQKENI come from the germline V gene. The CDR3 covers 14 residues. Trimming removed 3 bases from V and 5 bases from J, with 13 bases in between. CDR3 in amino acids: CASSPTQGQTEAFF. Written as DNA, the CDR3 is TGTGCCAGCTCACCGACACAAGGACAGACTGAAGCTTTCTTT.

V and J are TRBV19 and TRBJ2-5; D may be TRBD1 (5 bases). The CDR3 covers 14 residues. Trimming removed 0 bases at V and 2 bases at J, with 7 bases between. The germline CDR1 and CDR2 sequences are LNHDA and SQIVND (reference sequence). CDR3 amino acids: CASSIDRVQETQYF. Written as DNA, the CDR3 is TGTGCCAGTAGTATAGACAGGGTTCAAGAGACCCAGTACTTC.

The chain uses TRBV10-3 and TRBJ2-3; 13 bases agree with TRBD2. CDR1 and CDR2 (germline): ENHRY, SYGVKD. The trim removed 4 bases at V and 6 bases at J, leaving 7 bases unmatched. This CDR3 contains 16 residues. The CDR3 here is CAISADGTSGKDTQYF. The CDR3 nucleotides are TGTGCCATCAGTGCGGACGGGACTAGCGGGAAGGATACGCAGTATTTT.

V is TRBV29-1 and J is TRBJ1-1; D is unclear. CDR1 is SQVTM and CDR2 is ANQGSEA in the germline V gene. V was cut by 8 bases and J by 1 base, with 11 bases left in between. The CDR3 runs 12 residues. CDR3 sequence (DNA): TGCAGCTCCTCAGAGGCGAACACTGAAGCTTTCTTT. Its protein is CSSSEANTEAFF.

DNA of the CDR3: TGTGCCAGCAGCCAAGGTCAGCAGCGAACGGGCTACACCTTC. This encodes CASSQGQQRTGYTF. This chain links TRBV4-2 with TRBJ1-2; D remains ambiguous. The CDR3 is 14 residues long. With 1 base removed from V and 8 bases from J, the gap between germline ends came to 14 bases. Per germline, CDR1 LGHNA and CDR2 YNFKEQ.

This rearrangement joins TRBV7-3 to TRBJ2-1; 11 bases agree with TRBD2. This CDR3 contains 15 residues. The germline CDR1 and CDR2 sequences are SGHTA and FQGTGA. With V trimmed by 5 bases and J by 7 bases, 7 bases remained unmatched. CDR3 DNA: TGTGCCAGCAGCGTAAGACTAGCGGGGAAAAATGAGCAGTTCTTC. Translated: CASSVRLAGKNEQFF.

In the case of this clone: At one end the junction does not follow the germline gene, possibly because of a read error. This chain joins TRBV5-1 and TRBJ2-1; 9 nucleotides line up with TRBD2. This CDR3 region has 15 residues. The germline V gene has CDR1 SGHRS and CDR2 YFSETQ. This CDR3 reads CASSLGAGGLNEQFF. CDR3 nucleotide sequence: TGTGCCAGCAGCTTGGGAGCGGGAGGTCTCAATGAGCAGTTCTTC.

The rearrangement joins TRBV10-1 to TRBJ1-2; TRBD1 matches 9 bases. CDR1 and CDR2 from the germline V gene are WNHNN and SYGVQD (reference sequence). J was trimmed by 6 bases and V by 7 bases; bases with no gene match: 6. CDR3 length equals 13 residues. This chain's CDR3 is CASTSGQGDGYTF. CDR3 nucleotide sequence: TGCGCCAGCACCTCGGGACAGGGCGATGGCTACACCTTC.

The rearrangement joins TRBV11-2 to TRBJ1-2, with 7 bases that match TRBD1. The CDR3 is 14 amino acids. V lost 5 bases to trimming and J lost 8 bases; unmatched junction nucleotides: 11. Germline values: CDR1 SGHAT, CDR2 FQNNGV. The CDR3 protein is CASSTRTGVGGYTF. CDR3 DNA sequence: TGTGCCAGCAGCACTAGAACAGGGGTTGGGGGCTACACCTTC.

This chain connects TRBV7-9 to TRBJ2-5; D ambiguous. The ends were cut back, 5 bases at V and 5 bases at J, with 6 bases in the middle. CDR1 SEHNR and CDR2 FQNEAQ come from the germline V gene (reference sequence). The CDR3 is 11 residues long. Here the CDR3 reads CASSPLETQYF. In DNA form, the CDR3 reads TGTGCCAGCAGCCCCCTTGAGACCCAGTACTTC.

A few counts support this clone. The chain links TRBV9 to TRBJ1-3; 7 positions match TRBD1. CDR1 and CDR2 from the germline V gene are SGDLS and YYNGEE. CDR3 length: 21 amino acids. With 3 bases clipped from V and 0 bases from J, the junction kept 21 bases outside the gene matches. CDR3 nucleotide sequence: TGTGCCAGCAGCGGGAGGGTCGGGGACAGAAGGGATTCAAGCTCTGGAAACACCATATATTTT. It codes for CASSGRVGDRRDSSSGNTIYF.

The rearrangement joins TRBV27 to TRBJ1-2; 7 bases are shared with TRBD1. This CDR3 contains 14 residues. Germline V gene lookup returns CDR1 MNHEY and CDR2 SMNVEV (reference sequence). V was clipped by 6 bases and J by 5 bases; unmatched bases: 9. CDR3 residues: CASSRLGRGYGYTF. CDR3 sequence (DNA): TGTGCCAGCAGCCGGTTGGGCAGGGGGTATGGCTACACCTTC.

The rearrangement uses TRBV11-2 and TRBJ1-5; D is perhaps TRBD1 (5 bases). Trimming pared 4 bases from V and 4 bases from J, leaving 11 bases between. The CDR3 is made up of 14 amino acids. Per germline, CDR1 SGHAT and CDR2 FQNNGV. CDR3 nucleotide sequence: TGTGCCAGCAGCTCGACAGTTGCAAATCAGCCCCAGCATTTT. Protein: CASSSTVANQPQHF. Combining the CDR3 with reference TRBV11-2 and TRBJ1-5 gives the whole variable domain EAGVAQSPRYKIIEKRQSVAFWCNPISGHATLYWYQQILGQGPKLLIQFQNNGVVDDSQLPKDRFSAERLKGVDSTLKIQPAKLEDSAVYLCASSSTVANQPQHFGDGTRLSIL.

This chain connects TRBV27 to TRBJ1-2; tentatively, D is TRBD1 (6 bases). Germline lookup yields CDR1 MNHEY and CDR2 SMNVEV (reference sequence). With 6 bases removed from V and 4 bases from J, the gap between germline ends came to 12 bases. The CDR3 contains 13 residues. CDR3 in amino acids: CASSERGIYGYTF. The CDR3 DNA follows: TGTGCCAGCAGCGAAAGGGGGATCTATGGCTACACCTTC.

This clone appeared once. One junction end disagrees with the germline gene, perhaps due to a read error. CDR3 DNA sequence: TGTGCCAGCAGCTCCAATCCGACCGCGGCGACGAACACCGGGGAGCTGTTTTTT. Protein sequence: CASSSNPTAATNTGELFF. V gene TRBV5-1 combines with J gene TRBJ2-2; D remains unclear. The V gene's germline CDR1 is SGHRS and CDR2 YFSETQ. The CDR3 spans 18 residues.

The chain combines TRBV11-3 with TRBJ1-6; 7 nucleotides line up with TRBD1. The V gene's germline CDR1 is SGHNT and CDR2 YENEEA. After removal of 7 bases from V and 10 bases from J, the junction contained 7 bases not matched to a gene. The length of the CDR3 is 13 residues. This CDR3 is CASTKTGTSPLHF. DNA of the CDR3: TGTGCCAGCACCAAGACAGGGACCTCACCCCTCCACTTT.

As concerns this clone: Other DNA sequences in this sample translate to the same CDR3. The chain employs TRBV28 and TRBJ1-5; weak D call: TRBD1 (6 bases). Germline assignment: CDR1 MDHEN and CDR2 SYDVKM. The germline V and J ends were trimmed by 3 bases and 4 bases, with 16 bases remaining between them. This CDR3 region has 16 residues. For the CDR3, the DNA is TGTGCCAGCAGTTTTTCGGGGGGCGGACTAAATCAGCCCCAGCATTTT. Protein product: CASSFSGGGLNQPQHF.